This T cell receptor (beta chain) came from a study of cytomegalovirus exposure and HLA in healthy donors. On the study more broadly: An earlier analysis identified 120 million or so unique TCR beta sequences in about 170 million T cells.

The PCR had 60 Vbeta and 13 Jbeta primers. This table comes from immunoSEQ multiplex PCR, and its TCRdb copy is limited to in-frame clones, with some not included. The sample has around 110,000 clones; about 80% are singletons. A few counts support this clone. Its antigen remains unknown. General study points: Most TCR beta V segments were productive about 87% or about 30% of the time in an earlier analysis. When a later analysis was performed, an Asian-associated ancestry cluster reportedly had fewer N-insertions than the approximately 680-donor mean.

Germline V CDR1 and CDR2: SGHTA, FQGNSA. This CDR3 region has 14 residues. V lost 0 bases and J lost 2, with 8 bases in between. The sequence came from a man aged 25-45 years in good health and CMV-seropositive. The chain carries TRBV7-2 and TRBJ2-7, with a tentative D call TRBD2 (5 bases). What was sequenced was PBMCs. CDR3 in amino acids: CASSLALGAYEQYF. In DNA form, the CDR3 reads TGTGCCAGCAGCTTAGCGCTCGGGGCCTACGAGCAGTACTTC.